One sample yielded the 29 T cell receptor beta chains listed below, sequenced in a study of Ad26.COV2.S vaccination and SARS-CoV-2 variants. Assay used: immunoSEQ multiplex PCR; TCRdb lists only in-frame clones, some missing. This sample has about 320,000 clones, with around 84% found just once. Treatment reported: around 19 received Ad26.COV2.S at low or high dose, single or two shots; about 5 received placebo; per-sample allocation not given. Collection of the samples took place on day 63 after the first injection of vaccine or placebo. The starting material was peripheral blood, obtained in a trial of Ad26.COV2.S vaccine versus placebo. These receptors were collected from a person between 18 and 60 years old who received the Ad26.COV2.S COVID-19 vaccine or a placebo.

The rearrangement uses TRBV11-2 and TRBJ2-1, with TRBD1 as a possible D gene (8 bases). The germline V gene has CDR1 SGHAT and CDR2 FQNNGV. The V gene lost 5 bases and the J gene lost 9 bases, with 17 bases spanning the gap. The length of the CDR3 is 14 residues. The CDR3 loop is CASSLDREGCEQFF. For the CDR3, the DNA is TGTGCCAGCAGCCTGGACAGGGAGGGGTGTGAGCAGTTCTTC.

This clone appeared once. The gene calls are TRBV11-2 and TRBJ1-1; D is unclear. Deletions cut 1 base from V and 2 bases from J, with 11 bases between. The CDR3 length is 15 residues. The germline gives CDR1 SGHAT, CDR2 FQNNGV. DNA of the CDR3: TGTGCCAGCAGCTTAGGAGCCCACATAAACACTGAAGCTTTCTTT. Translation gives CASSLGAHINTEAFF.

The rearrangement links TRBV19 to TRBJ1-5; 7 bases are a match to TRBD1. V lost 0 bases to trimming and J lost 5 bases; unmatched junction nucleotides: 7. Germline V lookup: CDR1 LNHDA, CDR2 SQIVND (reference sequence). The CDR3 consists of 16 residues. The CDR3 loop is CASSIDPSRGYQPQHF. The CDR3 DNA reads as TGTGCCAGTAGTATAGACCCCTCCAGGGGGTATCAGCCCCAGCATTTT.

The J gene is TRBJ2-7, the V gene TRBV11-2, with no clear D. Germline V lookup: CDR1 SGHAT, CDR2 FQNNGV. The CDR3 loop spans 13 amino acids. V lost 5 bases and J 4 bases, leaving 12 bases between the germline ends. This CDR3 is CASSRSPTYEQYF. The CDR3 DNA sequence: TGTGCCAGCAGCCGTTCTCCGACGTACGAGCAGTACTTC. The whole variable domain, filled in from reference TRBV11-2 and TRBJ2-7, reads EAGVAQSPRYKIIEKRQSVAFWCNPISGHATLYWYQQILGQGPKLLIQFQNNGVVDDSQLPKDRFSAERLKGVDSTLKIQPAKLEDSAVYLCASSRSPTYEQYFGPGTRLTVT.

The V call is TRBV15, the J call TRBJ2-7; D possibly corresponds to TRBD1 (6 bases). V was clipped by 2 bases and J by 5 bases, with 13 bases between them. The V gene's germline CDR1 is LNHNV and CDR2 YYDKDF (reference sequence). This CDR3 spans 14 amino acids. The CDR3 region is CATSRLTQGDEQYF. The CDR3, as DNA: TGTGCCACCAGCAGACTCACACAGGGCGACGAGCAGTACTTC.

This clone was seen a few times. The rearrangement uses TRBV15 and TRBJ1-1; D is unresolved. CDR1 LNHNV and CDR2 YYDKDF come from the germline V gene (reference sequence). V dropped 0 bases and J dropped 0 bases, with 20 bases sitting between them. The CDR3 is made up of 19 amino acids. The CDR3 region is CATSREYPFNRAMNTEAFF. The DNA of the CDR3 is TGTGCCACCAGCAGAGAGTACCCGTTTAATAGGGCTATGAACACTGAAGCTTTCTTT.

This rearrangement joins TRBV7-2 to TRBJ1-5, with D possibly being TRBD1 (6 bases). CDR1 SGHTA and CDR2 FQGNSA come from the germline V gene. With 1 base removed from V and 6 bases from J, the gap between germline ends came to 16 bases. The CDR3 spans 16 residues. This CDR3 reads CASSLEPVAGVQPQHF. As DNA, the CDR3 is TGTGCCAGCAGCTTAGAGCCCGTGGCAGGGGTTCAGCCCCAGCATTTT. The full variable domain, rest sourced from reference TRBV7-2 and TRBJ1-5, is GAGVSQSPSNKVTEKGKDVELRCDPISGHTALYWYRQSLGQGLEFLIYFQGNSAPDKSGLPSDRFSAERTGGSVSTLTIQRTQQEDSAVYLCASSLEPVAGVQPQHFGDGTRLSIL.

The chain employs TRBV28 and TRBJ1-6; D remains unclear. CDR3 size: 15 residues. Germline values: CDR1 MDHEN, CDR2 SYDVKM. The V end was cut by 6 bases, the J end by 5 bases, with 14 bases between. Here the CDR3 reads CASSTTDGDNSPLHF. The CDR3 DNA reads TGTGCCAGCAGCACCACGGACGGGGATAATTCACCCCTCCACTTT. The complete variable domain, with remaining parts taken from reference TRBV28 and TRBJ1-6, reads DVKVTQSSRYLVKRTGEKVFLECVQDMDHENMFWYRQDPGLGLRLIYFSYDVKMKEKGDIPEGYSVSREKKERFSLILESASTNQTSMYLCASSTTDGDNSPLHFGNGTRLTVT.

V is TRBV7-2 and J is TRBJ1-2; tentatively, D is TRBD1 (5 bases). V lost 0 bases to trimming and J lost 5 bases, with 7 bases between them. The length of the CDR3 is 13 residues. Germline loops: CDR1 SGHTA, CDR2 FQGNSA. The CDR3 reads CASSLAGRYGYTF. Here the CDR3 DNA reads TGTGCCAGCAGCTTAGCGGGACGGTATGGCTACACCTTC. The whole variable domain, remainder taken from reference TRBV7-2 and TRBJ1-2, is GAGVSQSPSNKVTEKGKDVELRCDPISGHTALYWYRQSLGQGLEFLIYFQGNSAPDKSGLPSDRFSAERTGGSVSTLTIQRTQQEDSAVYLCASSLAGRYGYTFGSGTRLTVV.

The rearrangement uses TRBV11-2 and TRBJ2-3, with D perhaps matching TRBD2 (5 bases). CDR1 is SGHAT, CDR2 FQNNGV, per germline. The CDR3 length is 12 residues. V was clipped by 5 bases and J by 10 bases, with 13 bases between them. The CDR3 nucleotides read TGTGCCAGCAGCCCCGGGGAGCATTCGCAGTATTTT. It is translated as CASSPGEHSQYF.

This clone was recorded once. V and J are TRBV5-1 and TRBJ2-1; D perhaps matches TRBD2 (5 bases). The CDR3 consists of 16 residues. The germline gives CDR1 SGHRS, CDR2 YFSETQ. V lost 2 bases and J lost 3, with 15 bases in between. CDR3 sequence (DNA): TGCGCCAGCAGCTTAGTTTCGGGGAGTGGCTACAATGAGCAGTTCTTC. Its protein product is CASSLVSGSGYNEQFF. Full variable domain (remainder filled in from reference TRBV5-1 and TRBJ2-1): KAGVTQTPRYLIKTRGQQVTLSCSPISGHRSVSWYQQTPGQGLQFLFEYFSETQRNKGNFPGRFSGRQFSNSRSEMNVSTLELGDSALYLCASSLVSGSGYNEQFFGPGTRLTVL.

The V gene is TRBV12-5, the J gene TRBJ1-3; D is uncertain. Germline values: CDR1 LGHNT, CDR2 FRNRAP. The CDR3 runs to 12 residues. Deletions cut 3 bases from V and 2 bases from J, with 2 bases between. CDR3 coding DNA: TGTGCTAGTGGTTTCCCTGGAAACACCATATATTTT. Its translation is CASGFPGNTIYF.

The chain recombines TRBV7-2 with TRBJ2-5; no reliable D call. Trimming stripped 1 base from V and 2 bases from J, with 8 bases between. CDR3 length: 14 amino acids. CDR1 and CDR2 (germline): SGHTA, FQGNSA. The CDR3 DNA reads TGTGCCAGCAGCTTAGGGGCACGGCAAGAGACCCAGTACTTC. Translation gives CASSLGARQETQYF.

The V call is TRBV5-6, the J call TRBJ2-7; TRBD1 matches at 11 bases. The CDR3 spans 15 residues. The V and J ends lost 4 bases and 2 bases, in that order; junction bases with no gene match: 5. Germline assignment: CDR1 SGHDT and CDR2 YYEEEE. CDR3 nucleotides: TGTGCCAGCAGCCCGGGGACAGGGGGGGCCTACGAGCAGTACTTC. The encoded protein is CASSPGTGGAYEQYF.

This clone occurred once. V is TRBV3-1 (or the pseudogene TRBV3-2) and J is TRBJ1-1; D not resolved. Germline loops: CDR1 LGHDT, CDR2 YNNKEL (reference sequence). This CDR3 has 12 amino acids. V was cut by 2 bases and J by 5 bases, with 6 bases left in between. The CDR3 DNA follows: TGTGCCAGCAGCCAAATAGATACTGAAGCTTTCTTT. It is translated as CASSQIDTEAFF.

V and J are TRBV7-2 and TRBJ2-5; D might be TRBD2 (6 bases). The CDR3 is 17 amino acids. The ends were cut back, 1 base at V and 2 bases at J, with 17 bases in the middle. Germline loops: CDR1 SGHTA, CDR2 FQGNSA. CDR3 region: CASSLGSPGRPQETQYF. CDR3 sequence (DNA): TGTGCCAGCAGCTTAGGCTCGCCAGGGAGGCCTCAAGAGACCCAGTACTTC.

CDR3 amino acids: CASSRDRDTEAFF. The CDR3 coding sequence is TGTGCCAGCAGCCGCGACAGAGACACTGAAGCTTTCTTT. The chain recombines TRBV6-5 with TRBJ1-1; D might be TRBD1 (5 bases). Trimming stripped 6 bases from V and 3 bases from J, with 11 bases between. The CDR3 totals 13 residues. Germline lookup yields CDR1 MNHEY and CDR2 SVGAGI.

This rearrangement joins TRBV5-4 to TRBJ2-3, with TRBD1 matching over 8 bases. From germline, CDR1 is SGHNT and CDR2 YYREEE (reference sequence). V shed 4 bases, J shed 1 base, and the junction held 5 bases outside the gene matches. This CDR3 is 15 amino acids long. CDR3 region: CASSTPGGRTDTQYF. The CDR3, as DNA: TGTGCCAGCAGCACCCCAGGGGGCCGCACAGATACGCAGTATTTT.

The gene calls are TRBV27 and TRBJ2-3; TRBD2 matches at 11 bases. There are 16 residues in the CDR3. Germline V lookup: CDR1 MNHEY, CDR2 SMNVEV (reference sequence). V trimming: 5 bases; J trimming: 0 bases; junction bases outside the gene matches: 4. The DNA for the CDR3 is TGTGCCAGCAGTCTAGGGACTAGCGGTAGCACAGATACGCAGTATTTT. Translated, it gives CASSLGTSGSTDTQYF.

CDR3 amino acids: CSARRGGSDTQYF. The CDR3 nucleotides are TGCAGCGCCCGGCGGGGGGGATCAGATACGCAGTATTTT. The chain joins TRBV29-1 to TRBJ2-3, with 9 positions matching TRBD2. Germline V CDR1 and CDR2: SQVTM, ANQGSEA. J lost 4 bases, V lost 7 bases, and 6 bases had no gene match. This CDR3 spans 13 amino acids.

The rearrangement links TRBV7-9 to TRBJ1-2, with D unclear. This CDR3 has 13 amino acids. Looked up from germline, CDR1 is SEHNR and CDR2 is FQNEAQ (reference sequence). V shed 5 bases and J shed 4 bases, with 11 bases lying between them. In DNA form, the CDR3 reads TGTGCCAGCAGCCCTAGCTCTGTCTATGGCTACACCTTC. Protein product: CASSPSSVYGYTF.

The rearrangement uses TRBV19 and TRBJ2-7, with D perhaps matching TRBD2 (6 bases). Per the germline V gene, CDR1 is LNHDA and CDR2 is SQIVND (reference sequence). Between the trimmed V and J ends, which lost 9 bases and 5 bases, there was a span of 14 bases. The CDR3 length is 12 residues. The CDR3 DNA reads TGTGCCAGACCCCTGTGGGGGGACGAGCAGTACTTC. Protein: CARPLWGDEQYF.

This CDR3 is CSVVGTLNTEAFF. The CDR3, as DNA: TGCAGCGTTGTTGGCACATTGAACACTGAAGCTTTCTTT. The genes are TRBV29-1 and TRBJ1-1; no firm D call. Trimming cost V 4 bases and J 0 bases, with 9 bases left between them. Germline assignment: CDR1 SQVTM and CDR2 ANQGSEA. The CDR3 sequence is 13 residues long. The variable domain in full, with the rest retrieved from reference TRBV29-1 and TRBJ1-1, is SAVISQKPSRDICQRGTSLTIQCQVDSQVTMMFWYRQQPGQSLTLIATANQGSEATYESGFVIDKFPISRPNLTFSTLTVSNMSPEDSSIYLCSVVGTLNTEAFFGQGTRLTVV.

This clone appeared once. V gene TRBV9 combines with J gene TRBJ2-5; tentative D call: TRBD1 (6 bases). The CDR3 loop spans 14 amino acids. Trimming removed 0 bases from V and 5 bases from J, with 11 bases in between. From germline, CDR1 is SGDLS and CDR2 YYNGEE. The CDR3 DNA sequence: TGTGCCAGCAGCGTAGGGGGGCGCGGGGAGACCCAGTACTTC. Its translation is CASSVGGRGETQYF.

The chain recombines TRBV9 with TRBJ2-2, with D perhaps matching TRBD1 (5 bases). Looked up from germline, CDR1 is SGDLS and CDR2 is YYNGEE. With 0 bases removed from V and 2 bases from J, the gap between germline ends came to 11 bases. The CDR3 is made up of 16 amino acids. The CDR3 DNA follows: TGTGCCAGCAGCGTAGCTCTTCAGGGCAACACCGGGGAGCTGTTTTTT. This codes for CASSVALQGNTGELFF.

The sample holds one count of this clone. This chain connects TRBV5-4 to TRBJ2-3; D possibly matches TRBD1 or TRBD2 (5 bases each). V was cut by 3 bases and J by 8 bases, with 13 bases left in between. In germline, CDR1 is SGHNT, CDR2 YYREEE (reference sequence). The CDR3 is made up of 13 amino acids. The CDR3 protein is CASSSTGTLTQYF. CDR3 coding DNA: TGTGCCAGCAGCTCTACCGGGACGCTTACGCAGTATTTT.

The rearrangement joins TRBV10-3 to TRBJ1-1, with D hard to call. V was pared by 7 bases and J by 8 bases, with 14 bases between. Germline V gene lookup returns CDR1 ENHRY and CDR2 SYGVKD. The CDR3 covers 12 residues. CDR3 DNA: TGTGCCATCACCCCATCCCCGGGCGAAGCTTTCTTT. Translated, it gives CAITPSPGEAFF.

V is TRBV19 and J is TRBJ2-3; the D gene is possibly TRBD2 (5 bases). V lost 4 bases and J 9 bases, leaving 11 bases between the germline ends. CDR1 and CDR2 from the germline V gene are LNHDA and SQIVND (reference sequence). CDR3 length equals 12 residues. CDR3 region: CASSTTRSTQYF. The CDR3 region has the DNA TGTGCCAGTAGTACTACTAGGTCGACGCAGTATTTT.

J is TRBJ1-1 and V is TRBV5-1; weak D call: TRBD1 (5 bases). V lost 1 base and J 1 base, leaving 17 bases between the germline ends. The CDR3 covers 17 residues. The germline gives CDR1 SGHRS, CDR2 YFSETQ. This chain's CDR3 is CASSLSQGATRNTEAFF. CDR3 in DNA: TGCGCCAGCAGCTTGTCTCAGGGAGCTACGAGGAACACTGAAGCTTTCTTT.